This TCR beta chain stems from a study of cytomegalovirus exposure and HLA in healthy donors (dated by TCRdb to 2016 to 2017). At the level of the whole study: According to a later analysis, the 120 or so validation repertoires were produced on the same platform as the 700 or so repertoires of the first cohort. The study was designed to test whether signatures of past pathogen exposure could be identified by cataloging public T cell receptors. In addition to the first cohort of about 650 subjects, a separate validation cohort of 130 or so different subjects was used. The study combined high-throughput TCR immunosequencing, statistical association of individual TCRs with disease status, and machine learning to predict cytomegalovirus infection status. Paper-wide results and their limitations: In vitro tests confirmed that a few of the cytomegalovirus-associated TCR beta chains recognize cytomegalovirus antigens. The classifier was reported to diagnose cytomegalovirus status with high specificity and sensitivity in both the original cohort and the validation cohort. Across donors, most TCR sequences were observed very rarely, whereas some public TCRs were present in many individuals. The validation cohort had no HLA typing available for a later analysis, so co-occurrence within that cohort was assessed over all 130 or so repertoires. In a later analysis, TCRs clustered in the first cohort were found to also tend to co-occur in the roughly 110 validation repertoires, with 94% of cluster scores above 0. The study gave a list of over 150 TCR beta chains associated with cytomegalovirus. The authors suggested that the approach could potentially be generalized to other disease states and immunological phenotypes.

Turning to this clone: Its specific antigen is unknown. No base quality information exists; no much larger clone differs at one position.

The V end loses 0 bases and the J end loses 3 bases, and a stretch of 9 bases separates them. Including cysteine and phenylalanine, the CDR3 has 16 amino acids. Solely the CDR3 DNA is kept, with 48 bases framed from the first base. As encoded in the germline V gene, CDR1 is MGHRA while CDR2 is YSYEKL. Donors formed part of the validation cohort, which comprised 120 or so subjects and was distinct from the first cohort of roughly 600 subjects. Receptor libraries were prepared by the immunoSEQ multiplex PCR assay. In the source study's methods: A statistical classification framework was developed to diagnose cytomegalovirus status using the catalog of TCR beta chain sequences. TCRdb stores this immuneACCESS table with in-frame sequences only. Part of the clones is absent; in the studies checked, under half of the shortfall reflects unresolved V genes, and no reason is known for the rest. For V, J and clone size, that table is used; D and trimming come from the DNA. The sample profile shows approximately 150,000 clones; roughly 80% of them were found once. The top ten clonotypes cover about 2.3% of the sample.

The V gene is TRBV4-1 and the J gene is TRBJ2-6; the D segment could be TRBD1, given 5 matching bases. The clonotype comes from a man aged 25-45 years in good health and CMV-seropositive. The sequenced material came from PBMCs. For the CDR3, the sequence is CASSQDEGVGANVLTF. The DNA is TGCGCCAGCAGCCAAGATGAAGGGGTTGGGGCCAACGTCCTGACTTTC.